The 28 T cell receptor beta chains below all came from one sample that was sequenced in a study of T-cell reconstitution after alpha-beta-depleted transplantation in children. Unique molecular identifiers were incorporated into the prepared TCRbeta library. Using its own MiXCR run on the PCR reads, TCRdb lists one record per CDR3 protein. The sample lists about 16,000 distinct CDR3 sequences, about 8% occurring once. The source was PBMCs, mostly from graft donor cells, collected 60 days after TCRalphabeta/CD19-depleted stem cell transplant. These receptors were taken from a boy less than two years old who had a stem cell transplant for Wiskott-Aldrich syndrome, so the T cells may come from the graft donor.

This clonotype showed up many times. The chain is built from TRBV11-2 and TRBJ2-5; D uncertain. Trimming removed 7 bases at V and 1 base at J, with 10 bases between. In germline, CDR1 is SGHAT, CDR2 FQNNGV. The length of the CDR3 is 13 residues. The CDR3 sequence is CASTVSFQETQYF. CDR3 DNA: TGTGCCAGCACCGTCTCCTTCCAAGAGACCCAGTACTTC.

This clonotype was picked up many times. The rearrangement links TRBV29-1 to TRBJ2-7; D possibly corresponds to TRBD1 (6 bases). V dropped 1 base and J dropped 7 bases, with 8 bases sitting between them. Germline assignment: CDR1 SQVTM and CDR2 ANQGSEA. This CDR3 is 11 amino acids long. For the CDR3, the DNA is TGCAGCGTTGAAGTTACAGGGGAGCAGTACTTC. Translated, it gives CSVEVTGEQYF.

This chain joins TRBV2 and TRBJ1-5, with 7 bases matching TRBD1. V was pared by 6 bases and J by 1 base, with 3 bases of the junction left unmatched. CDR3 length equals 14 residues. CDR1 and CDR2 (germline): SNHLY, FYNNEI. The CDR3 sequence: CASSQGESNQPQHF. Written as DNA, the CDR3 is TGTGCCAGCAGCCAGGGGGAGAGCAATCAGCCCCAGCATTTT.

Sample share makes this clonotype medium-sized. The chain employs TRBV6-5 and TRBJ2-1; the D is unclear. The germline CDR1 and CDR2 sequences are MNHEY and SVGAGI. This CDR3 has 11 amino acids. V was cut by 5 bases and J by 6 bases, with 5 bases left in between. CDR3 DNA sequence: TGTGCCAGCAGTCAATTCAATGAGCAGTTCTTC. This codes for CASSQFNEQFF.

This clonotype was seen ten or more times. The V and J genes are TRBV5-5 and TRBJ2-1, with D perhaps assigned TRBD1 or TRBD2 (5 bases each). Between the trimmed V and J ends, which lost 5 bases and 2 bases, there was a span of 8 bases. The CDR3 runs to 13 residues. The germline CDR1 and CDR2 sequences are SGHKS and YYEKEE (reference sequence). CDR3 region: CASSGGPYNEQFF. Here the CDR3 DNA reads TGTGCCAGCAGTGGGGGTCCCTACAATGAGCAGTTCTTC.

V usage is TRBV29-1 and J usage is TRBJ1-2; TRBD1 matches at 8 bases. The trim removed 3 bases at V and 4 bases at J, leaving 4 bases unmatched. This CDR3 region has 13 residues. Germline V gives CDR1 SQVTM, CDR2 ANQGSEA. The CDR3 DNA is TGCAGCGTTGAGCAGGGGGCGGCCTATGGCTACACCTTC. Its translation: CSVEQGAAYGYTF.

This clonotype has only a few counts. The V gene is TRBV7-2, the J gene TRBJ2-5, with 7 bases fitting TRBD1. The ends lost 5 bases at V and 2 bases at J; junction bases unmatched: 8. From germline, CDR1 is SGHTA and CDR2 FQGNSA. This CDR3 region has 15 residues. CDR3 protein: CASSPGDSLQETQYF. The CDR3 region has the DNA TGTGCCAGCAGCCCAGGGGACAGTTTACAAGAGACCCAGTACTTC. The whole variable domain, filled in from reference TRBV7-2 and TRBJ2-5, reads GAGVSQSPSNKVTEKGKDVELRCDPISGHTALYWYRQSLGQGLEFLIYFQGNSAPDKSGLPSDRFSAERTGGSVSTLTIQRTQQEDSAVYLCASSPGDSLQETQYFGPGTRLLVL.

Points on this clonotype: A much larger clone is a single base away; this may be a read error. The genes are TRBV19 and TRBJ1-1, with D unclear. V dropped 6 bases and J dropped 1 base, with 12 bases sitting between them. Looked up from germline, CDR1 is LNHDA and CDR2 is SQIVND (reference sequence). The CDR3 runs to 14 residues. The CDR3 region has the DNA TGTGCCAGTAGAACCAGAGCAACGAACACTGAAGCTTTCTTT. Translated, it gives CASRTRATNTEAFF.

The chain carries TRBV4-2 and TRBJ2-1; the D is unclear. Germline CDR1 reads LGHNA; CDR2 reads YNFKEQ. V was trimmed by 7 bases and J by 3 bases, leaving 22 bases between them. This CDR3 comprises 17 residues. The CDR3 reads CASTPGRLSSNYNEQFF. The CDR3 DNA reads TGTGCCAGCACCCCCGGGCGCCTCAGCTCAAACTACAATGAGCAGTTCTTC.

The chain recombines TRBV12-3 or TRBV12-4 with TRBJ2-5, with TRBD1 matching over 8 bases. After removal of 6 bases from V and 2 bases from J, the junction contained 8 bases not matched to a gene. This CDR3 is built from 15 residues. The CDR3 sequence is CASSDQGARQETQYF. In nucleotides, the CDR3 is TGTGCCAGCAGCGACCAGGGGGCACGACAAGAGACCCAGTACTTC.

The V and J genes are TRBV12-5 and TRBJ1-1, with 7 nucleotides matching TRBD1. The V segment lost 0 bases and the J segment 4 bases; nucleotides outside the gene matches: 8. CDR1 LGHNT and CDR2 FRNRAP come from the germline V gene. The CDR3 spans 16 residues. CDR3 amino acids: CASGLVIPRGTTEAFF. The CDR3 nucleotides read TGTGCTAGTGGTTTGGTAATCCCCAGGGGGACCACTGAAGCTTTCTTT.

This clonotype came up a few times. This rearrangement joins TRBV15 to TRBJ2-2; no definite D call. The CDR3 consists of 14 residues. CDR1 and CDR2 from the germline V gene are LNHNV and YYDKDF (reference sequence). Trimming shortened V by 3 bases and J by 2 bases, and 7 bases separated the two germline ends. CDR3 nucleotide sequence: TGTGCCACCAGCAGTCGACTCAACACCGGGGAGCTGTTTTTT. This codes for CATSSRLNTGELFF.

This clonotype was counted at least ten times. The chain links TRBV6-5 to TRBJ2-6; possible D gene TRBD1, 6 bases. The CDR3 runs 16 residues. The V end was cut by 4 bases, the J end by 2 bases, with 12 bases between. CDR1 and CDR2 (germline): MNHEY, SVGAGI. For the CDR3, the DNA is TGTGCCAGCAGTTTAATACAGGGCCCTGGGGCCAACGTCCTGACTTTC. Protein product: CASSLIQGPGANVLTF.

V is TRBV3-1 and J is TRBJ2-3; TRBD2 agrees at 7 bases. The V gene's germline CDR1 is LGHDT and CDR2 YNNKEL (reference sequence). V was pared by 0 bases and J by 2 bases, with 5 bases of the junction left unmatched. The length of the CDR3 is 16 residues. CDR3 DNA sequence: TGTGCCAGCAGCCAAGATTGGGGGGGGACCACAGATACGCAGTATTTT. Its translation: CASSQDWGGTTDTQYF.

This clonotype was detected a few times. A read error may produce the germline difference seen at one junction end. The V gene is TRBV20-1, the J gene TRBJ2-3, with a possible D match to TRBD2 (5 bases). Germline V gene data show CDR1 as DFQATT and CDR2 as SNEGSKA (reference sequence). The CDR3 runs 17 residues. CDR3 sequence: CCANRGLRGGGCSTQYF. The CDR3 coding sequence is TGCTGTGCCAACCGAGGCCTCCGAGGAGGAGGTTGTAGTACGCAGTATTTT.

In its sample, this clonotype was seen a few times. The chain uses TRBV2 and TRBJ2-7; D is uncertain. Germline CDR1 and CDR2: SNHLY and FYNNEI. V was pared by 8 bases and J by 5 bases, with 10 bases between. The CDR3 length is 11 residues. In DNA, the CDR3 is TGTGCCAGCGGTCGTTCCCACGAGCAGTACTTC. Amino acid sequence: CASGRSHEQYF.

This clonotype occurred many times. The chain has TRBV3-1 and TRBJ2-3; no clear D. V was clipped by 1 base and J by 2 bases, with 7 bases between them. CDR1 and CDR2 from the germline V gene are LGHDT and YNNKEL (reference sequence). The CDR3 has 14 residues. The CDR3 bases are TGTGCCAGCAGCCAAGGTGGGGACACAGATACGCAGTATTTT. Protein: CASSQGGDTDTQYF.

In this sample, this clonotype turned up many times. The chain links TRBV7-9 to TRBJ2-1, with 9 bases matching TRBD1. The germline V gene encodes CDR1 SEHNR and CDR2 FQNEAQ (reference sequence). Trimming at V came to 5 bases and at J to 8 bases, leaving 10 bases not matched to a gene. CDR3 length equals 15 residues. CDR3 loop: CASSRGDRDMDEQFF. DNA of the CDR3: TGTGCCAGCAGCCGGGGGGACAGGGATATGGATGAGCAGTTCTTC.

This clonotype was seen repeatedly, ten times or more. V and J are TRBV9 and TRBJ2-7; maybe TRBD2 (5 bases). This CDR3 contains 14 residues. The germline V gene has CDR1 SGDLS and CDR2 YYNGEE. V lost 0 bases and J 6 bases, leaving 13 bases between the germline ends. CDR3 DNA sequence: TGTGCCAGCAGCGTAGAACTAGACGGTCTCGAGCAGTACTTC. Translated, it gives CASSVELDGLEQYF.

This clonotype showed up many times. The rearrangement links TRBV12-3 or TRBV12-4 to TRBJ2-2, with TRBD1 as a possible D gene (6 bases). The CDR3 runs to 13 residues. V lost 4 bases to trimming and J lost 5 bases, with 8 bases between them. As DNA, the CDR3 is TGTGCCAGCAGTTCAACAGGGACCGGGGAGCTGTTTTTT. It translates to CASSSTGTGELFF.

In this sample, this clonotype turned up many times. The rearrangement links TRBV6-1 to TRBJ2-1, with 10 bases that match TRBD2. CDR1 MNHNS and CDR2 SASEGT come from the germline V gene. The V and J ends lost 8 bases and 4 bases, in that order; junction bases with no gene match: 2. The CDR3 sequence is 13 residues long. The CDR3 reads CASQLAGYNEQFF. The CDR3 bases are TGTGCCAGCCAACTAGCGGGATACAATGAGCAGTTCTTC.

This clonotype has just a few counts. This chain links TRBV7-9 with TRBJ2-7, with a possible D match to TRBD1 (6 bases). The V and J ends lost 4 bases and 1 base respectively, with 11 bases between them. Germline V lookup: CDR1 SEHNR, CDR2 FQNEAQ (reference sequence). CDR3 length: 14 residues. Here the CDR3 DNA reads TGTGCCAGCAGCTCCTACAGGGATTCCTACGAGCAGTACTTC. Its translation is CASSSYRDSYEQYF.

This clonotype appeared many times. The chain is built from TRBV4-2 and TRBJ2-5, with 11 bases lining up with TRBD2. Losses at the gene ends were 0 bases for V and 4 bases for J; bases not matched to a gene: 10. Germline lookup yields CDR1 LGHNA and CDR2 YNFKEQ. The CDR3 sequence is 18 residues long. CDR3 nucleotide sequence: TGTGCCAGCAGCCAAGAGAAGGGTAGCGGGAGGGCCCGAGAGACCCAGTACTTC. Amino acids: CASSQEKGSGRARETQYF.

This clonotype was detected many times. The V and J genes are TRBV5-1 and TRBJ2-7; TRBD2 matches at 11 bases. Trimming at V came to 4 bases and at J to 3 bases, leaving 3 bases not matched to a gene. The CDR3 totals 14 residues. Germline CDR1 and CDR2: SGHRS and YFSETQ. DNA for the CDR3: TGCGCCAGCAGCACCACTAGCGGGAGCTACGAGCAGTACTTC. This codes for CASSTTSGSYEQYF.

CDR3 nucleotide sequence: TGCGCCAGCAGCCAAATGCCCCCGCCCTCGGGGACTGAAGCTTTCTTT. Translating gives CASSQMPPPSGTEAFF. The chain recombines TRBV4-3 with TRBJ1-1; D not resolved. The germline V gene has CDR1 LGHNA and CDR2 YSLEER. V was clipped by 2 bases and J by 5 bases, with 18 bases between them. The CDR3 length is 16 residues.

In this sample, this clonotype turned up many times. This chain connects TRBV5-8 to TRBJ2-5, with D maybe TRBD2 (6 bases). The CDR3 sequence is 16 residues long. The germline CDR1 and CDR2 sequences are SGHTS and YDEGEE. The V gene lost 0 bases and the J gene lost 2 bases, with 14 bases spanning the gap. The DNA for the CDR3 is TGTGCCAGCAGCTTGGTGGGAGGTTCCCCGCAAGAGACCCAGTACTTC. Amino acid sequence: CASSLVGGSPQETQYF.

This clonotype was detected only a few times. The chain employs TRBV6-1 and TRBJ1-2; D remains unclear. CDR3 size: 14 residues. Trimming took off 6 bases at V and 8 bases at J, with 19 bases between the two ends. Germline V gives CDR1 MNHNS, CDR2 SASEGT. The CDR3 sequence: CASRVGSHVLGYTF. CDR3 sequence (DNA): TGTGCCAGCAGGGTCGGATCACACGTACTCGGCTACACCTTC.

Many counts were recorded for this clonotype. This chain joins TRBV28 and TRBJ2-7; D is perhaps TRBD2 (5 bases). In germline, CDR1 is MDHEN, CDR2 SYDVKM. V lost 3 bases and J lost 3, with 15 bases in between. The CDR3 length is 15 residues. The CDR3, as DNA: TGTGCCAGCAGTTTTGTGACCCCCGCGGGCTACGAGCAGTACTTC. Translation: CASSFVTPAGYEQYF.